Ten or more counts support the clone carrying this TCR beta chain. Its cognate antigen is unknown. Looked up from germline, CDR1 is SNHLY and CDR2 is FYNNEI. Trimming pared 4 bases from V and 0 bases from J, leaving 12 bases between. The CDR3 has 16 amino acids. Repertoires were generated with immunoSEQ multiplex PCR, while TCRdb's copy carries only in-frame clones and drops some. Altogether 35,000 to 55,000 clones were found in the sample, and no singletons occur. This entry is derived from a study of T cells after posttransplantation cyclophosphamide. General study results and limits: Donor CD8+ memory clones often dominated recipient blood repertoires at later times.

The receptor was isolated from a man aged 35 to 55 in good health, CMV-negative, and a related stem cell transplant donor. Input material: PBMCs. This chain connects TRBV2 to TRBJ1-4, with a weak D call TRBD1 (5 bases). CDR3 sequence reads: CASSGGSGATNEKLFF. CDR3 DNA: TGTGCCAGCAGTGGGGGGTCGGGGGCAACTAATGAAAAACTGTTTTTT.